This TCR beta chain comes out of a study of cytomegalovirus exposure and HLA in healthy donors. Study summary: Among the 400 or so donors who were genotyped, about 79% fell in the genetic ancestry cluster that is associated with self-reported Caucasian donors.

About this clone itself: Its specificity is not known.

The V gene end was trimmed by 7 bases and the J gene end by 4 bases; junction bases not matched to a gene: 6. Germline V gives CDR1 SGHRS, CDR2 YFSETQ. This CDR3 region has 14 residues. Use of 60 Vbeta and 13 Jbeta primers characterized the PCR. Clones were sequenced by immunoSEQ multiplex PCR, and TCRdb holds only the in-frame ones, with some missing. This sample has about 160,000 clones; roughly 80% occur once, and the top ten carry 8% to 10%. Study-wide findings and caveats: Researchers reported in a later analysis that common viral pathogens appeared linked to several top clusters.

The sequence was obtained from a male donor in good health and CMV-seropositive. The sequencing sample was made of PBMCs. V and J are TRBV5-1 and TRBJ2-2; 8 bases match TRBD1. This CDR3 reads CASSRQGSTGELFF. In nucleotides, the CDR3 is TGCGCCAGCTCGCGACAGGGGTCCACCGGGGAGCTGTTTTTT. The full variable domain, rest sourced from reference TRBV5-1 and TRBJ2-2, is KAGVTQTPRYLIKTRGQQVTLSCSPISGHRSVSWYQQTPGQGLQFLFEYFSETQRNKGNFPGRFSGRQFSNSRSEMNVSTLELGDSALYLCASSRQGSTGELFFGEGSRLTVL.